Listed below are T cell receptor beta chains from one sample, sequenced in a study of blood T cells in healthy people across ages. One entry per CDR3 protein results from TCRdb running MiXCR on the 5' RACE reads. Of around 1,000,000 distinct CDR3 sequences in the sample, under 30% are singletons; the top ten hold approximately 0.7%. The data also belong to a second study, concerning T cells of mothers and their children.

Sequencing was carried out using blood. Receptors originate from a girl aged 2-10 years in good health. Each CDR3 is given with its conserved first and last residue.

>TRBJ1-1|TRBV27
CASSLLTGEAFF
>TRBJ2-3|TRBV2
CASKVGTGEADTQYF
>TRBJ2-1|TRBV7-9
CASSLWLDSYNEQFF
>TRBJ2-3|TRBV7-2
CASSLAGRASTDTQYF
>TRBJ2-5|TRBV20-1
CSASLVSETQYF
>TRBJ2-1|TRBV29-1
CSVDRMLAGGLGNEQFF
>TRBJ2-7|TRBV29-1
CSVGKGGPDEQYF
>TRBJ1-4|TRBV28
CASSSNIKSSGTPF
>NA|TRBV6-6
CASSSYESYEQYF
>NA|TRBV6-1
CASSAGHLYNEQFF
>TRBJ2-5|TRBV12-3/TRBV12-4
CASRTGINPVETQYF
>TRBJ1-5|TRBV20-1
CSARDSSNQPQHF
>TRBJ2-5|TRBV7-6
CASSLTSGAGETQYF
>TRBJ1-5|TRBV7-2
CASSVGLYQPQHF
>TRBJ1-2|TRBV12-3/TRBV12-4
CASTMTGGGYGYTF
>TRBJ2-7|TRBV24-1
CATSDGLAGDEQYF